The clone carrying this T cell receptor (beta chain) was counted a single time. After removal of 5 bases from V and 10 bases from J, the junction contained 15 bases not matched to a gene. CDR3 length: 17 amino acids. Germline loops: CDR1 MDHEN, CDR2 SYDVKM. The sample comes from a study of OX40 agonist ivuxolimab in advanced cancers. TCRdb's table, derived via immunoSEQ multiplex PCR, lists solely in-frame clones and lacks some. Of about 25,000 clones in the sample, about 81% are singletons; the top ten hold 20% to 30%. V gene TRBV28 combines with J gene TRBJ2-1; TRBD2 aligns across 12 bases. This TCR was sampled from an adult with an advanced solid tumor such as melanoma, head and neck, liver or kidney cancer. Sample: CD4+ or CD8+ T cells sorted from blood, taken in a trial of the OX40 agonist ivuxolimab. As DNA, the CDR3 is TGTGCCAGCAGTCCATTCCCCCTAGCGGGAGGGGTAGGAGAGCAGTTCTTC. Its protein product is CASSPFPLAGGVGEQFF.